Listed here are 19 T cell receptor beta chains from one sample, sequenced in a study of blood T cell repertoires in COVID-19. Here immunoSEQ multiplex PCR was the method, and the copy in TCRdb shows in-frame clones only, minus some. The sample includes 66,000 or so clones, around 84% of them seen just once. Sequenced material: peripheral blood. These TCRs come from a man aged 50 or older with active COVID-19.

This chain joins TRBV20-1 and TRBJ2-5; tentative D call: TRBD2 (6 bases). The germline V and J ends were trimmed by 3 bases and 1 base, with 21 bases remaining between them. The germline V gene has CDR1 DFQATT and CDR2 SNEGSKA (reference sequence). CDR3 size: 17 residues. CDR3: CSASSRSTSTSQETQYF. DNA of the CDR3: TGCAGTGCTAGTAGTAGGTCGACTAGTACTTCCCAAGAGACCCAGTACTTC.

The rearrangement links TRBV5-8 to TRBJ2-3, with D possibly TRBD1 on 5 matching bases. Germline V lookup: CDR1 SGHTS, CDR2 YDEGEE. CDR3 size: 16 residues. The V and J ends lost 0 bases and 2 bases respectively, with 13 bases between them. In DNA, the CDR3 is TGTGCCAGCAGCTTGGCCAGCACAGGAACCACAGATACGCAGTATTTT. Its protein product is CASSLASTGTTDTQYF.

CDR3 sequence reads: CASSQIGDTIYF. In DNA, the CDR3 is TGTGCCAGCAGCCAAATAGGGGACACCATATATTTT. V gene TRBV3-1 (or the pseudogene TRBV3-2) combines with J gene TRBJ1-3, with a possible D match to TRBD1 (5 bases). CDR1 LGHDT and CDR2 YNNKEL come from the germline V gene (reference sequence). The ends were cut back, 2 bases at V and 8 bases at J, with 7 bases in the middle. The CDR3 loop spans 12 amino acids.

The chain couples TRBV28 to TRBJ2-3; 7 bases fit TRBD1. Germline V gene data show CDR1 as MDHEN and CDR2 as SYDVKM. This CDR3 has 16 amino acids. V lost 7 bases to trimming and J lost 6 bases; unmatched junction nucleotides: 16. CDR3: CASTSGQDQYSDTQYF. CDR3 DNA: TGTGCCAGCACCTCAGGACAGGACCAGTATTCCGATACGCAGTATTTT. The whole variable domain, filled in from reference TRBV28 and TRBJ2-3, reads DVKVTQSSRYLVKRTGEKVFLECVQDMDHENMFWYRQDPGLGLRLIYFSYDVKMKEKGDIPEGYSVSREKKERFSLILESASTNQTSMYLCASTSGQDQYSDTQYFGPGTRLTVL.

This clone was observed once. The chain couples TRBV18 to TRBJ1-1; D call uncertain. This CDR3 is built from 13 residues. Between the trimmed V and J ends, which lost 2 bases and 4 bases, there was a span of 8 bases. CDR1 KGHSH and CDR2 LQKENI come from the germline V gene. CDR3: CASSPEVGTEAFF. CDR3 DNA: TGTGCCAGCTCACCAGAGGTCGGCACTGAAGCTTTCTTT.

The chain couples TRBV5-4 to TRBJ2-1; possible D gene TRBD2, 6 bases. The germline V gene encodes CDR1 SGHNT and CDR2 YYREEE (reference sequence). CDR3 length: 15 amino acids. With 7 bases removed from V and 6 bases from J, the gap between germline ends came to 20 bases. The CDR3 bases are TGTGCCAGCCATGATCTGGGGAGGATGGGCAATGAGCAGTTCTTC. Its protein product is CASHDLGRMGNEQFF.

The V gene is TRBV5-1, the J gene TRBJ2-1; TRBD1 might be the D (5 bases). V was shortened by 0 bases and J by 3 bases, with 10 bases between the two germline ends. The CDR3 runs to 15 residues. Germline CDR1 is SGHRS and CDR2 is YFSETQ. CDR3 DNA sequence: TGCGCCAGCAGCTTGGTTCTAGGGGACTACAATGAGCAGTTCTTC. Translating gives CASSLVLGDYNEQFF.

The CDR3 DNA reads as TGTGCCAGCAGCTCCCTCCGGGACAGAAATGAAAAACTGTTTTTT. Translation: CASSSLRDRNEKLFF. The chain uses TRBV11-2 and TRBJ1-4, with 7 bases fitting TRBD1. The CDR3 has 15 amino acids. V lost 4 bases and J lost 5; bases outside the gene matches: 7. Germline CDR1 and CDR2: SGHAT and FQNNGV.

This clone turned up a few times. This chain connects TRBV2 to TRBJ1-1; 9 bases fit TRBD1. V shed 6 bases, J shed 3 bases, and the junction held 5 bases outside the gene matches. This CDR3 is built from 14 residues. Germline V gene lookup returns CDR1 SNHLY and CDR2 FYNNEI. CDR3 sequence reads: CASSLTGGDTEAFF. The CDR3 nucleotides read TGTGCCAGCAGCTTGACAGGGGGAGACACTGAAGCTTTCTTT.

The CDR3 DNA sequence: TGTGCCAGCAGCCAAGGTGGACTAGCGGGGGGGGAGCTGTTTTTT. It specifies CASSQGGLAGGELFF. The chain combines TRBV4-2 with TRBJ2-2; 12 bases are a match to TRBD2. Germline CDR1 reads LGHNA; CDR2 reads YNFKEQ. This CDR3 spans 15 amino acids. Trimming at V came to 1 base and at J to 8 bases, leaving 2 bases not matched to a gene.

The V gene is TRBV11-2, the J gene TRBJ2-5, with 10 bases aligning to TRBD2. After removal of 1 base from V and 0 bases from J, the junction contained 5 bases not matched to a gene. Looked up from germline, CDR1 is SGHAT and CDR2 is FQNNGV. This CDR3 comprises 17 residues. CDR3 amino acids: CASSLGPAGGYQETQYF. The DNA for the CDR3 is TGTGCCAGCAGCTTAGGGCCAGCGGGGGGGTACCAAGAGACCCAGTACTTC. Variable domain in full (rest from reference TRBV11-2 and TRBJ2-5): EAGVAQSPRYKIIEKRQSVAFWCNPISGHATLYWYQQILGQGPKLLIQFQNNGVVDDSQLPKDRFSAERLKGVDSTLKIQPAKLEDSAVYLCASSLGPAGGYQETQYFGPGTRLLVL.

V usage is TRBV18 and J usage is TRBJ2-7, with 7 bases identical to TRBD1. The CDR3 has 16 residues. CDR1 is KGHSH, CDR2 LQKENI, per germline. Trimming removed 3 bases from V and 3 bases from J; junction bases left unmatched: 11. CDR3 nucleotide sequence: TGTGCCAGCTCACCGGATTCTACAGGGGTTATCTACGAGCAGTACGTC. This translates into CASSPDSTGVIYEQYV.

The chain recombines TRBV5-1 with TRBJ2-3, with 11 bases identical to TRBD2. CDR3 length: 15 residues. CDR1 SGHRS and CDR2 YFSETQ come from the germline V gene. V shed 6 bases and J 3 bases; nucleotides not matched to a gene: 6. The CDR3 bases are TGCGCCAGCACCCCCGGGACTAGCGGTACAGATACGCAGTATTTT. As protein: CASTPGTSGTDTQYF.

CDR3 loop: CATSAPTGRANEQFF. The DNA for the CDR3 is TGTGCCACCAGTGCCCCCACCGGGAGGGCCAATGAGCAGTTCTTC. The V and J genes are TRBV24-1 and TRBJ2-1, with TRBD2 identical over 8 bases. CDR1 is KGHDR, CDR2 SFDVKD, per germline. The junction had 8 bases not matched to a gene; V was cut back by 5 bases and J by 6 bases. This CDR3 comprises 15 residues.

The chain has TRBV18 and TRBJ2-7; D perhaps matches TRBD2 (5 bases). The germline V and J ends were trimmed by 3 bases and 5 bases, with 20 bases remaining between them. Germline loops: CDR1 KGHSH, CDR2 LQKENI. The CDR3 totals 16 residues. Here the CDR3 DNA reads TGTGCCAGCTCACCCTCCAGAGCGGCCGGGCCTGACGAGCAGTACGTC. This sequence encodes CASSPSRAAGPDEQYV.

The rearrangement uses TRBV12-3 or TRBV12-4 and TRBJ1-2, with D possibly being TRBD1 (6 bases). The CDR3 length is 12 residues. Trimming pared 5 bases from V and 6 bases from J, leaving 10 bases between. CDR3 DNA: TGTGCCAGCAGTGCAGGGGACAATGGCTACACCTTC. Translation gives CASSAGDNGYTF.

The V gene is TRBV9, the J gene TRBJ2-2; TRBD1 is a possible D gene (6 bases). Germline CDR1 SGDLS, CDR2 YYNGEE. This CDR3 is 13 amino acids long. The V end was cut by 3 bases, the J end by 4 bases, with 7 bases between. The CDR3 nucleotides read TGTGCCAGCAGCGCAGGGGCCACCGGGGAGCTGTTTTTT. Amino acid sequence: CASSAGATGELFF.

The J gene is TRBJ2-3, the V gene TRBV11-3; 7 bases are a match to TRBD1. After removal of 1 base from V and 5 bases from J, the junction contained 9 bases not matched to a gene. The CDR3 totals 16 residues. Germline V CDR1 and CDR2: SGHNT, YENEEA. The CDR3 region is CASSLGIDRVVDTQYF. The CDR3 nucleotides read TGTGCCAGCAGCTTAGGGATTGACAGGGTGGTAGATACGCAGTATTTT.

The genes are TRBV5-1 and TRBJ1-6; 8 bases are a match to TRBD1. CDR3 length: 15 residues. Germline V gene sequence: CDR1 SGHRS, CDR2 YFSETQ. The ends lost 4 bases at V and 7 bases at J; junction bases unmatched: 7. CDR3 nucleotides: TGCGCCAGCAGCCGGGACAGGTCTCCAAATTCACCCCTCCACTTT. It is translated as CASSRDRSPNSPLHF.